One sample yielded the 10 T cell receptor beta chains listed below, sequenced in a study of molecular identifiers for immune sequencing clone quantification. TCRdb analysed the PCR reads with MiXCR anew, one entry per CDR3 protein. The repertoire holds under 650,000 distinct CDR3 sequences, with less than 20% as singletons. Sequencing was performed on naive CD8+ T cells from blood, with Jurkat cell RNA spiked in. Subset defined: FACS-sorted CD8+CD4-CCR7+CD45RA+ naive T cells. The origin of the receptors is a human donor in good health. Some libraries in this study had Jurkat cell RNA spiked in.

This clonotype was counted at least ten times. The chain links TRBV7-8 to TRBJ2-7; D is perhaps TRBD2 (7 bases). V lost 3 bases and J 5 bases, leaving 11 bases between the germline ends. Germline V gives CDR1 SGHVS, CDR2 FQNEAQ. This CDR3 has 13 amino acids. In DNA form, the CDR3 reads TGTGCCAGCAGCTTCGAAGGGGGGGACGAGCAGTACTTC. This sequence encodes CASSFEGGDEQYF. The variable domain in full, with the rest retrieved from reference TRBV7-8 and TRBJ2-7, is GAGVSQSPRYKVAKRGQDVALRCDPISGHVSLFWYQQALGQGPEFLTYFQNEAQLDKSGLPSDRFFAERPEGSVSTLKIQRTQQEDSAVYLCASSFEGGDEQYFGPGTRLTVT.

This clonotype came up many times. The rearrangement joins TRBV20-1 to TRBJ2-7; TRBD1 matches 8 bases. CDR1 DFQATT and CDR2 SNEGSKA come from the germline V gene (reference sequence). The CDR3 contains 15 residues. With 0 bases clipped from V and 4 bases from J, the junction kept 8 bases outside the gene matches. The CDR3 protein is CSARDRTGSFYEQYF. Written as DNA, the CDR3 is TGCAGTGCTAGAGATCGGACAGGGAGCTTTTACGAGCAGTACTTC.

This clonotype was observed many times. V is TRBV12-3 or TRBV12-4 and J is TRBJ2-1, with 12 nucleotides matching TRBD2. There are 17 residues in the CDR3. With V trimmed by 6 bases and J by 5 bases, 11 bases remained unmatched. The CDR3 region has the DNA TGTGCCAGCAGCTATAGGACTAGCGGGGCGTACCACAATGAGCAGTTCTTC. Amino acids: CASSYRTSGAYHNEQFF.

This clonotype was seen ten or more times. CDR3 amino acids: CASRNQGKQPQHF. Here the CDR3 DNA reads TGTGCCAGCAGGAATCAGGGGAAGCAGCCCCAGCATTTT. V gene TRBV12-3 or TRBV12-4 combines with J gene TRBJ1-5; D possibly corresponds to TRBD1 (6 bases). Between the trimmed V and J ends, which lost 6 bases and 7 bases, there was a span of 13 bases. The CDR3 is 13 residues long.

The sample holds a few counts of this clonotype. This chain joins TRBV19 and TRBJ2-7, with 9 bases that match TRBD2. CDR1 and CDR2 (germline): LNHDA, SQIVND (reference sequence). J lost 3 bases, V lost 1 base, and 4 bases had no gene match. The CDR3 length is 15 residues. The CDR3 region has the DNA TGTGCCAGTAGTATAGGAAGCGGGGGGTACTACGAGCAGTACTTC. Protein: CASSIGSGGYYEQYF.

This clonotype has at least ten counts. This chain links TRBV28 with TRBJ2-3, with 9 bases lining up with TRBD2. V lost 4 bases, J lost 2 bases, and 4 bases stayed unmatched. CDR1 and CDR2 from the germline V gene are MDHEN and SYDVKM. The CDR3 length is 15 residues. The CDR3 nucleotides read TGTGCCAGCAGTTATGGGACTAGCTCCACAGATACGCAGTATTTT. Translated, it gives CASSYGTSSTDTQYF.

Ten or more counts support this clonotype. This chain links TRBV4-3 with TRBJ2-3; D remains unclear. Trimming took 4 bases from V and 4 from J, leaving 9 bases between them. CDR3 size: 13 residues. Germline assignment: CDR1 LGHNA and CDR2 YSLEER. CDR3: CASSPQRPDTQYF. CDR3 sequence (DNA): TGCGCCAGCAGCCCACAAAGGCCAGATACGCAGTATTTT.

This clonotype has a count of ten or more. The V call is TRBV30, the J call TRBJ2-3; 10 nucleotides line up with TRBD2. CDR1 is GTSNPN, CDR2 SVGIG, per germline (reference sequence). V dropped 1 base and J dropped 9; count of bases not matched to a gene: 13. This CDR3 has 16 amino acids. The CDR3 DNA reads as TGTGCCTGGAGTGGAGCTAGCGGGGGAGCTCAGATAACGCAGTATTTT. It yields the protein CAWSGASGGAQITQYF.

Notes on this clonotype: A much larger clone differs from this one at a single base, so this may be a read error. Lacking the conserved final phenylalanine or tryptophan, this CDR3 likely reflects a read error. This chain joins TRBV20-1 and TRBJ2-7; D may match TRBD1 or TRBD2 (5 bases each). With 2 bases removed from V and 5 bases from J, the gap between germline ends came to 22 bases. CDR3 length: 16 amino acids. Per the germline V gene, CDR1 is DFQATT and CDR2 is SNEGSKA (reference sequence). CDR3 residues: CSARPLAAGTVNEQYL. The CDR3 DNA is TGCAGTGCTAGACCTCTGGCTGCAGGGACGGTTAACGAGCAGTACCTC.

This clonotype was found many times. CDR3 bases: TGTGCCAGCGCCGCCTTCGCGGGCGAGACACGAGAAGCAGATACGCAGTATTTT. Translated: CASAAFAGETREADTQYF. The chain is built from TRBV12-3 or TRBV12-4 and TRBJ2-3; D perhaps matches TRBD2 (5 bases). This CDR3 has 18 residues. Trimming stripped 8 bases from V and 4 bases from J, with 28 bases between.